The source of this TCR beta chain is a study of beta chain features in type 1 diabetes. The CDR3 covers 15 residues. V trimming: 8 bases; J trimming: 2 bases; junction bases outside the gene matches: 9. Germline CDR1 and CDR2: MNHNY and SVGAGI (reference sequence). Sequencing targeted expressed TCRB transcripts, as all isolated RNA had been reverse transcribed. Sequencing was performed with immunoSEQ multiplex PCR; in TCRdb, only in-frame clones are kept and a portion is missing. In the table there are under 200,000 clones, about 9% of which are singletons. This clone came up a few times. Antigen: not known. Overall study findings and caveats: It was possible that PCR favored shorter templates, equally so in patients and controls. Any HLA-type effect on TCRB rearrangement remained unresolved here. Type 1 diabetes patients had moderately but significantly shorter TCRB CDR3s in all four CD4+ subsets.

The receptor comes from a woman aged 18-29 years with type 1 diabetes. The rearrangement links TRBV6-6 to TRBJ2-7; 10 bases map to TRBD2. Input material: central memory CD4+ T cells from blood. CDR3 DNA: TGTGCCAGCGGACTGAGCGGGAGGGCGGCCTACGAGCAGTACTTC. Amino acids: CASGLSGRAAYEQYF.